This TCR beta chain was recorded in a study of CD8 T cells in Susac syndrome. Germline V gene lookup returns CDR1 SGHTA and CDR2 FQGNSA. The trim removed 4 bases at V and 3 bases at J, leaving 12 bases unmatched. The CDR3 contains 17 residues. Random hexamers were used to reverse transcribe 0.5 to 1 ug of RNA. TCRdb re-called the immunoSEQ multiplex PCR reads through MiXCR, storing one row per CDR3 protein. The data contain 100,000 to 150,000 distinct CDR3 sequences, just under 95% of them seen just once; the ten biggest clones take up over 0.07%. In its sample, this clonotype was seen once. The chain carries TRBV7-2 and TRBJ2-7; 10 bases match TRBD2. This receptor was identified in a human donor in good health. Material: CD4+ T cells from PBMCs. CDR3 in DNA: TGTGCCAGCAGCTCCCGTGGGTCGGGACTAGCGAGCTACGAGCAGTACTTC. Encoded protein: CASSSRGSGLASYEQYF.